This is a list of T cell receptor beta chains from one sample in a study of blood T cells in healthy people across ages. TCRdb recomputed calls from the 5' RACE reads with MiXCR, one row per CDR3 protein. The sample includes 1,500,000 or so distinct CDR3 sequences, roughly two fifths of them seen just once. Sequencing was carried out using blood. Source of these receptors: a woman younger than 30 in good health. CDR3s include the opening cysteine and the closing phenylalanine or tryptophan. Each record gives: V gene, clone size, D gene, J gene, CDR3 protein, CDR3 DNA. A D gene is named only where the DNA matches it firmly. Not every row has a clone size; where given, it reads once, few, many or a size class.

TRBV4-1,NA,TRBD1,TRBJ1-2,CASSPLGTGGYGYTF,TGCGCCAGCAGCCCCCTTGGGACAGGGGGATATGGCTACACCTTC
TRBV20-1,few,TRBD1,TRBJ1-2,CSARRDRDGGYTF,TGCAGTGCTAGAAGGGACAGGGATGGGGGCTACACCTTC
TRBV20-1,few,NA,TRBJ2-7,CSATGPRYEQYF,TGCAGCGCTACGGGGCCGAGGTACGAGCAGTACTTC
TRBV28,few,TRBD2,TRBJ2-1,CASSSTSASPNKQFF,TGTGCCAGCAGTTCGACTAGCGCCTCCCCAAATAAGCAGTTCTTC
TRBV29-1,few,TRBD2,TRBJ2-3,CSVGVPGTSGTDTQYF,TGCAGCGTTGGTGTCCCCGGGACTAGCGGTACAGATACGCAGTATTTT
TRBV10-3,NA,TRBD1,TRBJ2-7,CAIAVAGQGSTQQYF,TGTGCCATCGCAGTTGCGGGACAGGGAAGTACGCAGCAGTACTTC
TRBV6-2/TRBV6-3,NA,NA,TRBJ2-3,CASSYARWSTDTQYF,TGTGCCAGCAGTTACGCACGTTGGTCCACAGATACGCAGTATTTT
TRBV15,NA,NA,TRBJ2-5,CATSRDLETQYF,TGTGCCACCAGCAGAGATTTAGAGACCCAGTACTTC
TRBV6-2/TRBV6-3,NA,TRBD2,TRBJ2-3,CASSPVPGTSDGTDTQYF,TGTGCCAGCAGTCCTGTCCCCGGGACTAGCGATGGCACAGATACGCAGTATTTT
TRBV6-4,NA,TRBD2,TRBJ2-3,CASSESSGGATDTQYF,TGTGCCAGCAGTGAATCTAGCGGGGGGGCCACAGATACGCAGTATTTT
TRBV7-9,few,TRBD2,TRBJ2-3,CASNPGLATSTDTQYF,TGTGCCAGCAATCCGGGACTAGCAACTAGCACAGATACGCAGTATTTT
TRBV10-3,many,NA,TRBJ1-1,CAISVGGGNTEAFF,TGTGCCATCAGTGTTGGGGGTGGGAACACTGAAGCTTTCTTT
TRBV7-9,few,NA,TRBJ1-1,CASSIQGGDTEAFF,TGTGCCAGCAGCATACAGGGTGGGGACACTGAAGCTTTCTTT
TRBV2,NA,NA,TRBJ1-2,CASVLLRQVPGGYTF,TGTGCCAGCGTACTACTTAGACAGGTCCCAGGTGGCTACACCTTC
TRBV29-1,few,NA,TRBJ1-2,CSVYSWGGPIADSYGYTF,TGCAGCGTTTACTCCTGGGGGGGGCCTATTGCCGATTCGTATGGCTACACCTTC
TRBV6-6,NA,NA,TRBJ1-2,CASSPQGFDGYTF,TGTGCCAGCAGTCCACAAGGGTTCGATGGCTACACCTTC
TRBV7-3,NA,TRBD2,TRBJ2-1,CASNLGGSINEQFF,TGTGCCAGCAACTTAGGCGGGAGTATTAATGAGCAGTTCTTC
TRBV2,few,TRBD2,TRBJ2-7,CASSRTSGGNEQYF,TGTGCCAGCAGTCGGACTAGCGGGGGAAACGAGCAGTACTTC
TRBV29-1,few,NA,TRBJ1-2,CSVERTGGYTF,TGCAGCGTTGAGCGGACGGGTGGCTACACCTTC
TRBV24-1,few,TRBD2,TRBJ2-5,CATSDPGLAGLETQYF,TGTGCCACCAGTGACCCCGGACTAGCGGGACTAGAGACCCAGTACTTC
TRBV27,once,NA,TRBJ2-3,CASGNRSDTQYF,TGTGCCAGCGGTAATAGGTCAGATACGCAGTATTTT
TRBV7-9,NA,NA,TRBJ2-1,CASSPPVEQFF,TGTGCCAGCAGCCCTCCGGTGGAGCAGTTCTTC
TRBV7-2,NA,NA,TRBJ1-2,CASSSDRNYDYTF,TGTGCCAGCAGCTCCGACAGGAATTATGACTACACCTTC
TRBV27,NA,NA,TRBJ2-1,CASSIRGWGNEQFF,TGTGCCAGCAGTATTCGAGGGTGGGGGAATGAGCAGTTCTTC
TRBV6-2/TRBV6-3,NA,TRBD1,TRBJ2-1,CASSYWTGPRSQETQFF,TGTGCCAGCAGTTACTGGACAGGGCCGAGGTCCCAAGAGACCCAGTTCTTC
TRBV20-1,many,TRBD2,TRBJ2-1,CSAKGLAGYNEQFF,TGCAGTGCTAAGGGACTAGCGGGCTACAATGAGCAGTTCTTC